This T cell receptor (beta chain) was retrieved from a study of blood T cells in healthy people across ages (dated by TCRdb to about 2015). About the study as a whole: In model experiments, roughly one uniquely barcoded TCR beta cDNA molecule per two T cells was captured by template switching. To track age-related changes in TCR beta repertoire diversity, the study relied on deep sequencing normalized with unique cDNA molecular identifiers. The donors were split into four age groups: young (average around 15 years), middle-aged (roughly 40), aged (approximately 60) and long-lived (approximately 80). Using the same blood draw, the study looked at two additional independent replicas of 1 million unique cDNA reads for two donors, one aged 18 to 29 and the other aged 80 or older.

Points on this clonotype: The specificity of this receptor is unknown. No qualities accompany the bases; no much larger clone lies one base away.

Looking up the germline V gene yields CDR1 SGDLS and CDR2 YYNGEE. The V end loses 0 bases and the J end loses 6 bases, and a stretch of 8 bases separates them. The CDR3 measures 13 amino acids from cysteine to phenylalanine. Of the read, only the CDR3 DNA is kept; its 39 bases are in frame from base 1. The paper as a whole reports these results and caveats: Estimates of total diversity from one million sequenced T cells were regarded as lower bounds and underestimates. Bulk unsorted PBMC profiling prevented conclusive comparison of naive and antigen-experienced compartments. Compared with the aged group, the long-lived group had more naive CD4+ T cells, fewer expanded clones and increased TCR diversity, suggesting age selection. Observed TCR beta diversity per million T cells fell roughly linearly with age, and a significant reduction was already apparent by age roughly 40. Because donor CMV infection status was unknown, age-related changes in expanded clonotypes were potentially confounded. A strong correlation was found between observed TCR beta diversity and the percentage of naive T cells measured by flow cytometry.

The approximately 40 donors, aged about 6 to 95 years, were systemically healthy Caucasian individuals from Russia. Each donor gave 9.5 to 10 milliliters of peripheral blood, drawn into EDTA-treated Vacutainer tubes. Ficoll-Paque density-gradient centrifugation was used to isolate PBMCs, with at least 6.5 million per sample. Trizol reagent was used to extract total RNA from the PBMCs, yielding at least 6 micrograms per sample. For every donor, an aliquot of PBMCs went through flow cytometry to measure the percentages of naive CD45RAhigh/CD27high T cells. The library was produced with 5' RACE. Sequencing was carried out with an Illumina HiSeq 2500. A second about 7 to 12 cycle PCR used a sample-barcoded 5' primer and a J-beta primer mix. Each TCR beta cDNA molecule received a unique molecular identifier from a template-switch 5' adaptor carrying 12 random nucleotides. Each sample yielded at least 2.5 million CDR3-containing paired-end reads. The Mint cDNA synthesis kit, primed by a TRBC-specific oligonucleotide, was used to synthesize first-strand cDNA from all RNA. Following uracil-DNA glycosylase treatment, all cDNA underwent a first 18-cycle PCR with the universal primers M1SS and BC2_uni_R. As for the authors' bioinformatics: For normalization, 1 million high-quality reads, each with a distinct molecular identifier, were randomly selected from each sample. Reads with shared molecular identifiers were discarded instead of being binned into consensus sequences. CDR3 identification, clonotype clustering and error correction used MiTCR with a Q25 quality threshold and the strictest error-elimination algorithm. A nonparametric unseen species model using Euler transformation provided a lower-bound estimate of total TCR beta diversity. TCRdb passed the public sequencing reads through fastp at Q25 and MiXCR, retaining productive beta sequences. Each CDR3 protein appears once, grouped with its most common genes and DNA. These V and J calls derive from TCRdb rather than the authors' analysis. Counted in this sample were over 700,000 distinct CDR3 sequences; approximately 25% of them appeared once. Under 9.5% of the sample is in the top ten clones.

The sample was also linked to a second study, of T cells of mothers and their children. The second paper further reports: Nine systemically healthy Caucasian individuals, comprising three mothers and their six children, were included as donors. cDNA synthesis used all of the extracted RNA, with roughly 1.5 ug of RNA in each 15 ul reaction. In the second PCR, sample barcodes and 2-4 random nucleotides were introduced via the M1S primer. Over 9.5 million TCR beta CDR3 reads were obtained for each mother, and around 3 million reads were obtained for each child. In both related and unrelated pairs, thymic selection shapes the output of TCR recombination in a similar way, with inherited differences having only a minor effect. Normalized repertoire overlap was always slightly but never significantly higher in related than unrelated mother-child pairs. With a sensitivity of 90 to 100 clones per million clonotypes, no persistent microchimeric T cell clones were detected. Deep NGS was used in the study to compare the TCR beta repertoires of mothers and children and to look for features that separate related mother-child pairs from unrelated individuals. Mothers averaged about 40 +/- 4 years of age and children averaged around 10 +/- 4 years. After adapter ligation was performed with NEBNext reagents, the libraries were sequenced on an Illumina HiSeq 2000 with 100+100 nt paired-end reads. To prevent cross-contamination, the mother and child libraries were prepared one month apart and sequenced in separate runs. For each donor, somewhere between about 450,000 and 2,000,000 distinct TCR beta clonotypes were identified. Naive TCR beta clonotypes were estimated from low-frequency clonotypes matched to each donor's FACS-determined naive share, without sorting.

This receptor chain uses TRBV9 and TRBJ2-3; there is no confident call for the D gene. Sequenced: blood. The receptor was isolated from a boy under 18 in good health. The CDR3 region reads CASSVVGDDTQYF. The nucleotide sequence reads as follows: TGTGCCAGCAGCGTAGTGGGTGACGATACGCAGTATTTT.